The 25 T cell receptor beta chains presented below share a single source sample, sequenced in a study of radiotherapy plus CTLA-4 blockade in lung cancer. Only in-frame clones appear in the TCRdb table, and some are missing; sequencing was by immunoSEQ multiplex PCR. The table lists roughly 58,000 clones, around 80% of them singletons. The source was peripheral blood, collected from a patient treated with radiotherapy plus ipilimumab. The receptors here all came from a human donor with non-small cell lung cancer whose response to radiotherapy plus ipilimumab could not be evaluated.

The CDR3 sequence: CASSMERDQPQHF. CDR3 nucleotides: TGTGCCAGTAGTATGGAGAGAGATCAGCCCCAGCATTTT. This rearrangement joins TRBV19 to TRBJ1-5; D call uncertain. The V end was cut by 3 bases, the J end by 5 bases, with 8 bases between. The CDR3 has 13 amino acids. Germline-derived CDR1 and CDR2 are LNHDA and SQIVND (reference sequence).

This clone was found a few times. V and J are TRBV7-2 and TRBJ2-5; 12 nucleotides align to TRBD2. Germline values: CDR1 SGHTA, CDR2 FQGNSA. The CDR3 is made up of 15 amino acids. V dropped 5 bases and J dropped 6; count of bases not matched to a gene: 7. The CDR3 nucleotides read TGTGCCAGCAGCCCCCCCCTAGCGGGAGGGCAGACCCAGTACTTC. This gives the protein CASSPPLAGGQTQYF.

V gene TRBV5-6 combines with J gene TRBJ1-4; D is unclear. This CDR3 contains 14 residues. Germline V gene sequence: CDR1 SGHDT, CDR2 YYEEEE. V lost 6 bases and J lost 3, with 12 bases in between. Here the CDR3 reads CASNARRANEKLFF. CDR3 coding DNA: TGTGCCAGCAACGCCCGCCGGGCTAATGAAAAACTGTTTTTT.

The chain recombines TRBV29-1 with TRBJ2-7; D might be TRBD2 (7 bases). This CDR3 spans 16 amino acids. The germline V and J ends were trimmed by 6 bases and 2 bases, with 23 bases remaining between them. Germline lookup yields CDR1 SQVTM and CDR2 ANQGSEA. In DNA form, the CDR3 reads TGCAGCGTGCGAGGGGGAGGGAGGGACGGCCCCTACGAGCAGTACTTC. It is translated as CSVRGGGRDGPYEQYF.

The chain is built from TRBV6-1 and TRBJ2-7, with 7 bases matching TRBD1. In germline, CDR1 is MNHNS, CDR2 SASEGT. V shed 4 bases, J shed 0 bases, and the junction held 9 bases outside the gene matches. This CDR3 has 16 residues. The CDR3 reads CASSGHRGSPSYEQYF. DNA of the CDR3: TGTGCCAGCAGTGGTCACAGGGGCTCTCCCTCCTACGAGCAGTACTTC.

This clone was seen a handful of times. CDR3 coding DNA: TGCGCCAGCAGAGAGCGGGGGGGCCAGTACGAGCAGTACTTC. Protein product: CASRERGGQYEQYF. The gene calls are TRBV10-2 and TRBJ2-7, with TRBD2 matching over 10 bases. The CDR3 runs to 14 residues. Looked up from germline, CDR1 is WSHSY and CDR2 is SAAADI. V trimming: 6 bases; J trimming: 4 bases; junction bases outside the gene matches: 6.

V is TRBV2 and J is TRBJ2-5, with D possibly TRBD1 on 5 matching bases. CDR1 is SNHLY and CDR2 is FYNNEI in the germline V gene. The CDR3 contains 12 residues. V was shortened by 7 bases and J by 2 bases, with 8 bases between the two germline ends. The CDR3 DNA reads TGTGCCAGCACGCGACAGCAAGAGACCCAGTACTTC. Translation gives CASTRQQETQYF. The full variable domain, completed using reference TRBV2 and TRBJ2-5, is EPEVTQTPSHQVTQMGQEVILRCVPISNHLYFYWYRQILGQKVEFLVSFYNNEISEKSEIFDDQFSVERPDGSNFTLKIRSTKLEDSAMYFCASTRQQETQYFGPGTRLLVL.

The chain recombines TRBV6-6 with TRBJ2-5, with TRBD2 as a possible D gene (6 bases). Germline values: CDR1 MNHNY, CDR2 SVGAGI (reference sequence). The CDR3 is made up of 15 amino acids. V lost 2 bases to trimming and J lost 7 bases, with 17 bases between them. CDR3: CASSYRPGQGGTQYF. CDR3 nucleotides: TGTGCCAGCAGTTACCGGCCAGGCCAGGGAGGGACCCAGTACTTC.

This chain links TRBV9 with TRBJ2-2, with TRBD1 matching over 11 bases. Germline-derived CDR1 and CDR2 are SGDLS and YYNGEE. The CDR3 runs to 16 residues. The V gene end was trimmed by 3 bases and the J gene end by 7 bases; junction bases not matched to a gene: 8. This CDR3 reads CASSGGWTGGSGELFF. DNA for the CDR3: TGTGCCAGCAGCGGTGGCTGGACAGGGGGCAGCGGGGAGCTGTTTTTT.

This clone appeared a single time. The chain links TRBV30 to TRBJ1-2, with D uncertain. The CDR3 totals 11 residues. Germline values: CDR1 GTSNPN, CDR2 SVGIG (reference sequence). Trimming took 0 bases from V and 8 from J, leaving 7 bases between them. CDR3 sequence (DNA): TGTGCCTGGAGTGTACAACAGGGCTACACCTTC. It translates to CAWSVQQGYTF.

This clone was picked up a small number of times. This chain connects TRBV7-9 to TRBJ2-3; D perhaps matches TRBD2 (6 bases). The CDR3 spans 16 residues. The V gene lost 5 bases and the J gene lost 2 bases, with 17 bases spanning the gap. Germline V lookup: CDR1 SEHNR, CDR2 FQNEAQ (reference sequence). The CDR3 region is CASSPPLRDYTDTQYF. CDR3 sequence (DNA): TGTGCCAGCAGCCCCCCTTTGCGGGATTACACAGATACGCAGTATTTT.

Written as DNA, the CDR3 is TGTGCCAGCACCGAGGAGGGGGCCGGTGGCTACACCTTC. Its protein is CASTEEGAGGYTF. This chain uses TRBV2 with TRBJ1-2, with 7 bases that match TRBD1. J lost 7 bases, V lost 7 bases, and 9 bases had no gene match. The germline CDR1 and CDR2 sequences are SNHLY and FYNNEI. The CDR3 length is 13 residues.

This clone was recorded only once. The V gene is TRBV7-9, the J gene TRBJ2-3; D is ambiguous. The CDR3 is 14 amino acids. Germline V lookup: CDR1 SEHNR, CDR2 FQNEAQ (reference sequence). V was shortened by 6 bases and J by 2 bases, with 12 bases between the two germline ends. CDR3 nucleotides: TGTGCCAGCAGAGAGGTAGCTTACACAGATACGCAGTATTTT. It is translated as CASREVAYTDTQYF.

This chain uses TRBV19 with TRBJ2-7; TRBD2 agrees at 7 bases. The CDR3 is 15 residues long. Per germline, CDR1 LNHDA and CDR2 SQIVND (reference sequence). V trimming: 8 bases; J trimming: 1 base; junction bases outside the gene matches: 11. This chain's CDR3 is CASAWAAGDSYEQYF. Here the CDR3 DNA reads TGTGCCAGTGCATGGGCCGCGGGAGATTCCTACGAGCAGTACTTC.

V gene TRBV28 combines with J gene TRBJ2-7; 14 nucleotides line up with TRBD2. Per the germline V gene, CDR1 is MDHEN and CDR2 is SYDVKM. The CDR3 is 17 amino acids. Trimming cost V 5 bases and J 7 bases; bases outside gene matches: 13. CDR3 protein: CASSLGTSGSHLVEQYF. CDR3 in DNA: TGTGCCAGCAGTCTCGGGACTAGCGGGAGTCACCTGGTGGAGCAGTACTTC.

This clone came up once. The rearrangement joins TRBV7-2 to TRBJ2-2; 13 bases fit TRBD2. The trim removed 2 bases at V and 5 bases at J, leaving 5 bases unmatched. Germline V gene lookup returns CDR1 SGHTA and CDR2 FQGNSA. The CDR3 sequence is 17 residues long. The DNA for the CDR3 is TGTGCCAGCAGCTTAAAACTAGCGGGAGGGAGGACCGGGGAGCTGTTTTTT. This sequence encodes CASSLKLAGGRTGELFF.

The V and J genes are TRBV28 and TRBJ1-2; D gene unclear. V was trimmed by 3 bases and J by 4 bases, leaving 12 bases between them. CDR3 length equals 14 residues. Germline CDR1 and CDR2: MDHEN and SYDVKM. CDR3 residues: CASSFGVVGYGYTF. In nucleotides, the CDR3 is TGTGCCAGCAGTTTCGGGGTAGTGGGCTATGGCTACACCTTC.

CDR3 residues: CASSTGTGYNEQFF. The CDR3, as DNA: TGTGCCAGCAGCACCGGGACAGGGTACAATGAGCAGTTCTTC. The J gene is TRBJ2-1, the V gene TRBV13; 9 nucleotides line up with TRBD1. Germline CDR1 is PRHDT and CDR2 is FYEKMQ (reference sequence). This CDR3 comprises 14 residues. Unmatched junction bases numbered 3, after V lost 5 bases and J lost 4 bases.

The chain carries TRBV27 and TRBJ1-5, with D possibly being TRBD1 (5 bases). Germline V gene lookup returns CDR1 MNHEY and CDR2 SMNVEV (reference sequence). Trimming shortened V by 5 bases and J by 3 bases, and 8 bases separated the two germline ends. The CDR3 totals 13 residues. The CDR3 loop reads CASSGGFNQPQHF. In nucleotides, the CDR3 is TGTGCCAGCAGTGGGGGGTTCAATCAGCCCCAGCATTTT.

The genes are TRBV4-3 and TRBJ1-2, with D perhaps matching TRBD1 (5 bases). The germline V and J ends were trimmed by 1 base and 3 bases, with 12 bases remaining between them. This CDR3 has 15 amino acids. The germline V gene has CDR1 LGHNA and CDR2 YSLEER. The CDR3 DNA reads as TGCGCCAGCAGCCAAGTTCAGGGTCGGGACTATGGCTACACCTTC. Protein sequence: CASSQVQGRDYGYTF.

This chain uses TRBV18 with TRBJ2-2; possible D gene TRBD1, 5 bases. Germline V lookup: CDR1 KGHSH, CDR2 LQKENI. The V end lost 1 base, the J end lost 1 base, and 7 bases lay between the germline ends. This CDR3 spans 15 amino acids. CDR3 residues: CASSPQTGNTGELFF. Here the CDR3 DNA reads TGTGCCAGCTCACCACAAACAGGGAACACCGGGGAGCTGTTTTTT.

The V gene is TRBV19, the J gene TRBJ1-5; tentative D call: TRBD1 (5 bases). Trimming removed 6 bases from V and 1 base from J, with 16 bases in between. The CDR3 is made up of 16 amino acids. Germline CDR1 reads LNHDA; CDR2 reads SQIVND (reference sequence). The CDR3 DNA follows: TGTGCCAGTAGATCGGCTATCGGGGGGAGCAATCAGCCCCAGCATTTT. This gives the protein CASRSAIGGSNQPQHF.

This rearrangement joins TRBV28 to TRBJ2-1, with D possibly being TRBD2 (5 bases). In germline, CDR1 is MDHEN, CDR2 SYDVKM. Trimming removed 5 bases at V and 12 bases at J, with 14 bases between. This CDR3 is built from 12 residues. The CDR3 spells CASSQTIVGQFF. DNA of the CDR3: TGTGCCAGCAGTCAGACTATCGTGGGGCAGTTCTTC.

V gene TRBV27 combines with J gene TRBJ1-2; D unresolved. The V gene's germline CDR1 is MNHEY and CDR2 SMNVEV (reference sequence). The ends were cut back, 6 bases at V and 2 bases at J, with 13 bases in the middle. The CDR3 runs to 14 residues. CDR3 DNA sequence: TGTGCCAGCAGCCTCGGGGTGGCAAACTATGGCTACACCTTC. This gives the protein CASSLGVANYGYTF.

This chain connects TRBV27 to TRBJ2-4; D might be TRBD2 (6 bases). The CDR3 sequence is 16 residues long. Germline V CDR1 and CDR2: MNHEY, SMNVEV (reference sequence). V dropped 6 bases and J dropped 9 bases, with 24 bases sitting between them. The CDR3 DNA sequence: TGTGCCAGCAGGCCGACAGCCCGGGAGACAATATCCATTCAGTACTTC. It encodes CASRPTARETISIQYF.